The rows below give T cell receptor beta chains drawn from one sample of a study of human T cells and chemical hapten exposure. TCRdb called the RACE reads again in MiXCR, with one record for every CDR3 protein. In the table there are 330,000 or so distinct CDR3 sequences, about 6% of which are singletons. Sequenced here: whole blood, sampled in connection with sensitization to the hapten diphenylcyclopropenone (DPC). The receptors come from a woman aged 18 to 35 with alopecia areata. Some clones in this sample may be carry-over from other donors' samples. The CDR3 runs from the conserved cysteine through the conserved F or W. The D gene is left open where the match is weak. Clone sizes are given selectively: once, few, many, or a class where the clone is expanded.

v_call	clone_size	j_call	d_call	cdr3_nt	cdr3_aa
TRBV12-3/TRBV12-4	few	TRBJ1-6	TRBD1	TGTGCCAGCAGGACAGGGCGGATAGGTTCACCCCTCCACTTT	CASRTGRIGSPLHF
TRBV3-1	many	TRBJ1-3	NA	TGTGCCAGCAGCCAAGCGACTGCCTGGGAAAACACCATATATTTT	CASSQATAWENTIYF
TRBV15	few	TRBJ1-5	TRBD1	TGTGCCACCAGCAGGGGACAGGGGGATCAGCCCCAGCATTTT	CATSRGQGDQPQHF
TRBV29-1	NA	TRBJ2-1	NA	TGCAGCGCTCCGGGGGTTAGCTCCTACAATGAGCAGTTCTTC	CSAPGVSSYNEQFF
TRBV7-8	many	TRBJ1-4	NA	TGTGCCAGCAGCTTAGGCAGGACACCTGAAAAACTGTTTTTT	CASSLGRTPEKLFF
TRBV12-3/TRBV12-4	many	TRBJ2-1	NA	TGTGCCAGCAGTTTGGTTGATACCTACAATGAGCAGTTCTTC	CASSLVDTYNEQFF
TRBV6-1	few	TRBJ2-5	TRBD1	TGTGCCAGCAGTGACGAGTTGGGACAGGGAAGAGAGACCCAGTACTTC	CASSDELGQGRETQYF
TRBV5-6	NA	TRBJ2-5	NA	TGTGCCAGCAGCTTGGCGCAGGGAGAGACCCAGTACTTC	CASSLAQGETQYF
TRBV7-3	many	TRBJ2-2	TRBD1	TGTGCCAGCAGCTTCCTCCCCACAGGGGACGACACCGGGGAGCTGTTTTTT	CASSFLPTGDDTGELFF
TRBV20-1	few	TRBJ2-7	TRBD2	TGCAGTGCTGGGCTAGCGGGGGGCCCAAGCTCCTACGAGCAGTACTTC	CSAGLAGGPSSYEQYF
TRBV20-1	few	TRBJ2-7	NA	TGCAGTGCTAGAGATGCCCTAAGAAGGACCAACTCCTACGAGCAGTACTTC	CSARDALRRTNSYEQYF
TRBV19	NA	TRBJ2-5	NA	TGTGCCAGTAGTATGCGGGGTCTAAGGCAAGAGACCCAGTACTTC	CASSMRGLRQETQYF
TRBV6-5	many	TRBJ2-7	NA	TGTGCCAGCAGTTACTCGACTACCTCCTACGAGCAGTACTTC	CASSYSTTSYEQYF
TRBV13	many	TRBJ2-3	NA	TGTGCCAGCAGCCCCCGCCACCTTCAGGGTAGGGACACAGATACGCAGTATTTT	CASSPRHLQGRDTDTQYF
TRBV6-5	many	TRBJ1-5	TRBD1	TGTGCCAGCAGTTATTCCGACAGGGCTAGCAATCAGCCCCAGCATTTT	CASSYSDRASNQPQHF
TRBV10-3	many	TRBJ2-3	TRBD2	TGTGCCATCAGTGAGTCTATCGCGACTAGCGGACAGCGAAATACGCAGTATTTT	CAISESIATSGQRNTQYF
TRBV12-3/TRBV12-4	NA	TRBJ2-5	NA	TGTGCCAGCAGACTCATCCCGGGTCCGTGGGGGGAGACCCAGTACTTC	CASRLIPGPWGETQYF
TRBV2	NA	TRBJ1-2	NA	TGTGCCAGCAGTGAGCAGATGATCTATGGCTACACCTTC	CASSEQMIYGYTF
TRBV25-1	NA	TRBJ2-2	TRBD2	TGTGCCAGTACCCCATCGCAGTCCGGGACTAGTTACACCGGGGAGCTGTTTTTT	CASTPSQSGTSYTGELFF
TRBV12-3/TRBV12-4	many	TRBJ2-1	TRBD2	TGTGCCAGCAGTTTATCAAGCGGGGGCCCCGAGACTGAGCAGTTCTTC	CASSLSSGGPETEQFF
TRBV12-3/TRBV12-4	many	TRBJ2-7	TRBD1	TGTGCCAGCACCCTGGGACAGGGGGCCTACGAGCAGTACTTC	CASTLGQGAYEQYF
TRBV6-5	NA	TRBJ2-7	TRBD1	TGTGCCAGCAGTTACTCGCTGGTGACAGGGGGTCACTCGGAGTACTTC	CASSYSLVTGGHSEYF
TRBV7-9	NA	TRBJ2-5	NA	TGTGCCAGCAGCACCTTGGGACTCCAAGAGACCCAGTACTTC	CASSTLGLQETQYF
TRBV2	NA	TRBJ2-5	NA	TGTGCCAGGAGCCTCCAGGGCGGAGAGACCCAGTACTTC	CARSLQGGETQYF
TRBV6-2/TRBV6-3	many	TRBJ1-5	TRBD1	TGTGCCAGCACCACCGGTTGGGACAGGGGTTTACAGAGCAATCAGCCCCAGCATTTT	CASTTGWDRGLQSNQPQHF
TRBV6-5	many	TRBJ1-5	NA	TGTGCCAGCAGTTACTCGATCAATGGCAATCAGCCCCAGCATTTT	CASSYSINGNQPQHF
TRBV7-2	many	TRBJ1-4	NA	TGTGCCAGCAGCTCAGGACAGTCAGAAAAACTGTTTTTT	CASSSGQSEKLFF
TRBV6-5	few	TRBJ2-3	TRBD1	TGTGCCAGCAGTTACTCAATCTCCGGGACAGGGCCCACAGATACGCAGTATTTT	CASSYSISGTGPTDTQYF
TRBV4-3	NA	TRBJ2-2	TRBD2	TGCGCCAGCAGCCAAGATCTTAGCGATAGCGGGGCTACTGGGGTGTTTTTT	CASSQDLSDSGATGVFF
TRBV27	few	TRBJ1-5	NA	TGTGCCAGCAGTTCCTCGCAAGGATTCAATCAGCCCCAGCATTTT	CASSSSQGFNQPQHF
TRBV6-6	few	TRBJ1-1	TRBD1	TGTGCCAGCAGTTACGAGGGGGCAGGGACTGAAGCTTTCTTT	CASSYEGAGTEAFF
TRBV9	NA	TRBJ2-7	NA	TGTGCCAGCAGCGTAGAAGGCGGCGACCCCTACGAGCAGTACTTC	CASSVEGGDPYEQYF
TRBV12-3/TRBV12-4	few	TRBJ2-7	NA	TGTGCCAGCAGGCCCTCCGACTCCTACGAGCAGTACTTC	CASRPSDSYEQYF
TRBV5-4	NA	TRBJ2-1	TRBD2	TGTGCCAGCAGCACAAGACTAGCGGGGGGGATTCCAAATGAGCAGTTCTTC	CASSTRLAGGIPNEQFF
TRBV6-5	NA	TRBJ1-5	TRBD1	TGTGCCAGCAGTTACTTTTGGGACAGGGGCAAGGGAGATCAGCCCCAGCATTTT	CASSYFWDRGKGDQPQHF
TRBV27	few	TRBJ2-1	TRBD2	TGTGCCAGCAGTTTATCTCGGGGGGGGCCAATGGAGCAGTTCTTC	CASSLSRGGPMEQFF
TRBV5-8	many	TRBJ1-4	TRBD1	TGTGCCAGCAGCTTCGGACAGGTTGTTGATGAAAAACTGTTTTTT	CASSFGQVVDEKLFF
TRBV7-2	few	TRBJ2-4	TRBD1	TGTGCCAGCAGCACGGGACAGGGGGCGCAAAACATTCAGTACTTC	CASSTGQGAQNIQYF
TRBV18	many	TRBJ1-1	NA	TGTGCCAGCTCAATTACAGGTGGAAACACTGAAGCTTTCTTT	CASSITGGNTEAFF
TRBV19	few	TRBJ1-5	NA	TGTGCCAGTAGCCGCGTTATGAGGGGACATCAGCCCCAGCATTTT	CASSRVMRGHQPQHF
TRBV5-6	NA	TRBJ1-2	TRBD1	TGTGCCAGCAGCTTGGGACAGGGACCAATCTATGGCTACACCTTC	CASSLGQGPIYGYTF
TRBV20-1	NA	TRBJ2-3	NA	TGCAGTGCTAGAGATTTTCAGACAAGCACAGATACGCAGTATTTT	CSARDFQTSTDTQYF
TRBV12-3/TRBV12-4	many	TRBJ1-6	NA	TGTGCCAGCAGTCCATCGAGCTCCTATAATTCACCCCTCCACTTT	CASSPSSSYNSPLHF
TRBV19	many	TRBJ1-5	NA	TGTGCCAGTAGTATTAGGGACAGCAATCAGCCCCAGCATTTT	CASSIRDSNQPQHF
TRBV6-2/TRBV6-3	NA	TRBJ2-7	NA	TGTGCCAGCCGACAGTCGGGCAACGAGCAGTACTTC	CASRQSGNEQYF
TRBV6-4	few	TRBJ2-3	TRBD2	TGTGCCAGCAGTGACGGAGTGTTAGCGGGGGGACAAGATACGCAGTATTTT	CASSDGVLAGGQDTQYF
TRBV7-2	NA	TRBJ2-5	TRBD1	TGTGCCAGCAGTAAGCCGGGACAGGAAGAGACCCAGTACTTC	CASSKPGQEETQYF
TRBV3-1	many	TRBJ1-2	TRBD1	TGTGCCAGCAGCCAGTACGCAGGGGGCGGAGGCTACACCTTC	CASSQYAGGGGYTF
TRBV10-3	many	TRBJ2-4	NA	TGTGCCATCAGTGAGTCTTTAGGGGTCAGTCAGTACTTC	CAISESLGVSQYF
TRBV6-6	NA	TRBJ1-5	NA	TGTGCCAGCAGTTACGGGCAGCCCAGCAATCAGCCCCAGCATTTT	CASSYGQPSNQPQHF
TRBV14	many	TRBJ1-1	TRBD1	TGTGCCAGCAGCCAAGATGGCAAACAGGGGGATAACACTGAAGCTTTCTTT	CASSQDGKQGDNTEAFF
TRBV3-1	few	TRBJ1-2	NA	TGTGCCAGCAGCCAAGAGTTAGCGGGGATCTATGGCTACACCTTC	CASSQELAGIYGYTF
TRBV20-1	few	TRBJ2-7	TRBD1	TGCAGTGCCAAGACAGGGTTAATCCCCTACGAGCAGTACTTC	CSAKTGLIPYEQYF
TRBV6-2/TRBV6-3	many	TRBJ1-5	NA	TGTGCCAGCAGTTATGGGGGTCAGCCCCAGCATTTT	CASSYGGQPQHF